These 10 T cell receptor beta chains were all obtained from the same sample, sequenced in a study of blood T cell repertoires in COVID-19. Sequencing was performed with immunoSEQ multiplex PCR; in TCRdb, only in-frame clones are kept and a portion is missing. The sample shows 140,000 or so clones, approximately 89% of them seen only once. Source material: peripheral blood. Receptors were obtained from a man aged 60 to 69 with active or convalescent COVID-19.

This clone came up a few times. CDR3 sequence: CASSPPSVAKNIQYF. Here the CDR3 DNA reads TGTGCCAGCTCACCACCGTCAGTAGCCAAAAACATTCAGTACTTC. V is TRBV18 and J is TRBJ2-4; no definite D call. The germline V gene has CDR1 KGHSH and CDR2 LQKENI. CDR3 length: 15 amino acids. V shed 0 bases and J shed 0 bases, with 6 bases lying between them.

This chain's CDR3 is CANRDRGYEQYF. As DNA, the CDR3 is TGTGCCAACCGGGACAGGGGCTACGAGCAGTACTTC. This chain links TRBV10-3 with TRBJ2-7; 10 bases are shared with TRBD1. Germline CDR1 reads ENHRY; CDR2 reads SYGVKD. The V and J ends lost 10 bases and 3 bases, in that order; junction bases with no gene match: 3. The CDR3 has 12 residues.

The rearrangement joins TRBV18 to TRBJ2-1, with a possible D match to TRBD2 (5 bases). Germline V lookup: CDR1 KGHSH, CDR2 LQKENI. This CDR3 contains 12 residues. V was trimmed by 3 bases and J by 10 bases, leaving 10 bases between them. CDR3 sequence reads: CASSPFGGEQFF. The CDR3 coding sequence is TGTGCCAGCTCACCCTTCGGCGGGGAGCAGTTCTTC. The full variable domain, with the rest looked up from reference TRBV18 and TRBJ2-1, is NAGVMQNPRHLVRRRGQEARLRCSPMKGHSHVYWYRQLPEEGLKFMVYLQKENIIDESGMPKERFSAEFPKEGPSILRIQQVVRGDSAAYFCASSPFGGEQFFGPGTRLTVL.

This clone was detected only a few times. This chain uses TRBV5-4 with TRBJ2-2; D might be TRBD1 (5 bases). From germline, CDR1 is SGHNT and CDR2 YYREEE (reference sequence). Between the trimmed V and J ends, which lost 5 bases and 0 bases, there was a span of 5 bases. The length of the CDR3 is 13 residues. The CDR3 region is CASRTANTGELFF. As DNA, the CDR3 is TGTGCCAGCAGGACAGCGAACACCGGGGAGCTGTTTTTT.

The rearrangement uses TRBV19 and TRBJ2-2; D call uncertain. Deletions cut 11 bases from V and 0 bases from J, with 7 bases between. Germline V gene lookup returns CDR1 LNHDA and CDR2 SQIVND (reference sequence). This CDR3 is built from 12 residues. The CDR3 DNA reads as TGTGCCGGTTCAGCGAACACCGGGGAGCTGTTTTTT. This translates into CAGSANTGELFF.

The V and J genes are TRBV28 and TRBJ2-7; 10 bases line up with TRBD2. V shed 6 bases, J shed 5 bases, and the junction held 10 bases outside the gene matches. This CDR3 is 15 amino acids long. Germline lookup yields CDR1 MDHEN and CDR2 SYDVKM. The DNA for the CDR3 is TGTGCCAGCAGCCCCTCACTAGCGGGACTCCACGAGCAGTACTTC. Protein product: CASSPSLAGLHEQYF.

The J gene is TRBJ2-3, the V gene TRBV4-2; 9 nucleotides align to TRBD2. The CDR3 spans 15 residues. CDR1 is LGHNA and CDR2 is YNFKEQ in the germline V gene. V lost 0 bases, J lost 4 bases, and 2 bases stayed unmatched. In DNA, the CDR3 is TGTGCCAGCAGCCAAGAGGTAGCGGGAGCAGATACGCAGTATTTT. It encodes CASSQEVAGADTQYF.

The chain joins TRBV20-1 to TRBJ1-2, with a weak D call TRBD1 (5 bases). The CDR3 consists of 12 residues. V lost 3 bases, J lost 3 bases, and 8 bases lay in between. Germline-derived CDR1 and CDR2 are DFQATT and SNEGSKA (reference sequence). CDR3 loop: CSASRRDYGYTF. The CDR3 nucleotides are TGCAGTGCTAGTCGCAGGGACTATGGCTACACCTTC.

The J gene is TRBJ2-7, the V gene TRBV19; perhaps TRBD1 as D (6 bases). The germline gives CDR1 LNHDA, CDR2 SQIVND (reference sequence). V gave up 4 bases and J gave up 4 bases, with 11 bases separating them. The CDR3 has 13 residues. CDR3 residues: CASSTWQGYEQYF. CDR3 coding DNA: TGTGCCAGTAGTACGTGGCAGGGGTACGAGCAGTACTTC.

The J gene is TRBJ2-1, the V gene TRBV7-9, with D possibly matching TRBD1 (6 bases). CDR3 length equals 15 residues. Trimming left V 0 bases short and J 9 bases short, with 15 bases between. Germline CDR1 is SEHNR and CDR2 is FQNEAQ (reference sequence). CDR3 sequence: CASSLARTRRGEQFF. The CDR3 coding sequence is TGTGCCAGCAGCTTAGCTCGGACTCGCAGGGGTGAGCAGTTCTTC.